These 14 T cell receptor beta chains were sequenced from one sample in a study of T-cell memory formation after mild COVID-19. TCRdb itself ran the 5' RACE reads through MiXCR, one entry per CDR3 protein. The sample records 470,000 or so distinct CDR3 sequences, 25% being singletons. Sequenced input: PBMCs or a T cell subset sorted from them (not recorded which). Source of these receptors: an adult woman who had mild COVID-19 (a few samples of this study predate the infection). Cell type and time point are not known.

V is TRBV9 and J is TRBJ2-2, with D possibly TRBD2 on 6 matching bases. CDR3 length: 15 amino acids. V lost 4 bases, J lost 5 bases, and 15 bases lay in between. The germline V gene has CDR1 SGDLS and CDR2 YYNGEE. CDR3 bases: TGTGCCAGCAGCCTTTCGGGAGAAGTAACCGGGGAGCTGTTTTTT. Protein: CASSLSGEVTGELFF.

This clonotype has just a few counts. The rearrangement links TRBV4-3 to TRBJ2-1; 11 nucleotides match TRBD1. Germline V gene data show CDR1 as LGHNA and CDR2 as YSLEER. J gave up 15 bases and V 2 bases, and 6 bases lay outside the gene matches. The CDR3 consists of 13 residues. The CDR3 DNA reads TGCGCCAGCAGCCAACCCGGGACAGGGGGACGGTTCTTC. Protein product: CASSQPGTGGRFF.

V gene TRBV9 combines with J gene TRBJ1-2, with 8 bases lining up with TRBD1. Germline V gene lookup returns CDR1 SGDLS and CDR2 YYNGEE. The J segment lost 4 bases and the V segment lost 0 bases, leaving 8 bases of the junction unmatched. This CDR3 is 16 amino acids long. The CDR3 DNA reads as TGTGCCAGCAGCGTAGGATGGTCAGGGGGCCTCTATGGCTACACCTTC. Protein sequence: CASSVGWSGGLYGYTF.

This clonotype has a handful of counts. The genes are TRBV14 and TRBJ2-7; unclear D gene. The CDR3 runs to 13 residues. Trimming shortened V by 4 bases and J by 6 bases, and 13 bases separated the two germline ends. CDR1 is SGHDN, CDR2 FVKESK, per germline. This chain's CDR3 is CASSPRRIGEQYF. CDR3 bases: TGTGCCAGCAGCCCCAGGAGAATCGGCGAGCAGTACTTC.

The chain couples TRBV5-6 to TRBJ1-4; D is undetermined. Germline V gene data show CDR1 as SGHDT and CDR2 as YYEEEE. The V gene lost 0 bases and the J gene lost 7 bases, with 13 bases spanning the gap. The length of the CDR3 is 15 residues. The CDR3 region is CASSLGGPTGEKLFF. For the CDR3, the DNA is TGTGCCAGCAGCTTGGGTGGGCCCACGGGTGAAAAACTGTTTTTT.

The chain carries TRBV7-9 and TRBJ2-3, with unresolved D. The CDR3 is 9 residues long. The V end was cut by 10 bases, the J end by 6 bases, with 5 bases between. The germline gives CDR1 SEHNR, CDR2 FQNEAQ (reference sequence). CDR3 sequence reads: CAIVDTQYF. CDR3 sequence (DNA): TGTGCCATAGTGGATACGCAGTATTTT.

The gene calls are TRBV4-2 and TRBJ2-7; the D gene is possibly TRBD1 (5 bases). The CDR3 runs 16 residues. Germline CDR1 LGHNA, CDR2 YNFKEQ. Trimming took off 4 bases at V and 4 bases at J, with 20 bases between the two ends. The CDR3 DNA reads TGTGCCAGCAGCCCGGTCGTTGGACAACCCGATTACGAGCAGTACTTC. The encoded protein is CASSPVVGQPDYEQYF.

This clonotype turned up a few times. In nucleotides, the CDR3 is TGTGCCAGCAGTTACCAGGGCTTACCCTACGAGCAGTACTTC. Translating it yields CASSYQGLPYEQYF. The rearrangement links TRBV27 to TRBJ2-7; D may be TRBD1 (5 bases). This CDR3 is built from 14 residues. CDR1 is MNHEY, CDR2 SMNVEV, per germline (reference sequence). Trimming took 4 bases from V and 2 from J, leaving 12 bases between them.

This clonotype has just one count. The chain carries TRBV5-6 and TRBJ2-7, with D possibly TRBD2 on 6 matching bases. The CDR3 extends over 14 amino acids. Germline CDR1 reads SGHDT; CDR2 reads YYEEEE. Trimming shortened V by 0 bases and J by 6 bases, and 13 bases separated the two germline ends. CDR3 bases: TGTGCCAGCAGCTTGGGGGGACTCTTCCGCGAGCAGTACTTC. Its translation is CASSLGGLFREQYF. The variable domain in full, with the rest retrieved from reference TRBV5-6 and TRBJ2-7, is DAGVTQSPTHLIKTRGQQVTLRCSPKSGHDTVSWYQQALGQGPQFIFQYYEEEERQRGNFPDRFSGHQFPNYSSELNVNALLLGDSALYLCASSLGGLFREQYFGPGTRLTVT.

This chain links TRBV5-6 with TRBJ2-2; the D gene could be TRBD1 or TRBD2 (5 bases each). Germline lookup yields CDR1 SGHDT and CDR2 YYEEEE. This CDR3 spans 14 amino acids. The V and J ends lost 5 bases and 6 bases respectively, with 14 bases between them. In DNA, the CDR3 is TGTGCCAGCAGGAGGTTTGGGGGTCCCGGGGAGCTGTTTTTT. Translating it yields CASRRFGGPGELFF. Together with reference TRBV5-6 and TRBJ2-2, the CDR3 gives the full variable domain: DAGVTQSPTHLIKTRGQQVTLRCSPKSGHDTVSWYQQALGQGPQFIFQYYEEEERQRGNFPDRFSGHQFPNYSSELNVNALLLGDSALYLCASRRFGGPGELFFGEGSRLTVL.

The CDR3: CGGRAAGELFF. Here the CDR3 DNA reads TGCGGTGGGAGGGCAGCCGGGGAGCTGTTTTTT. This chain links TRBV29-1 with TRBJ2-2; 7 bases fit TRBD2. This CDR3 comprises 11 residues. Per germline, CDR1 SQVTM and CDR2 ANQGSEA.

This clonotype was counted a few times. This sequence joins TRBV5-1 and TRBJ2-6; 8 bases agree with TRBD1. Germline loops: CDR1 SGHRS, CDR2 YFSETQ. This CDR3 is built from 17 residues. J gave up 6 bases and V 0 bases, and 8 bases lay outside the gene matches. The CDR3 DNA follows: TGCGCCAGCAGCTTGGGGGCAGGGGGCTACCAGGCCAACGTCCTGACTTTC. It specifies CASSLGAGGYQANVLTF.

Many counts were recorded for this clonotype. The CDR3 region has the DNA TGTGCCAGCAGCACACTGACTGGAAGTGACTATGGCTACACCTTC. Translated: CASSTLTGSDYGYTF. This chain joins TRBV9 and TRBJ1-2; D is unclear. Looked up from germline, CDR1 is SGDLS and CDR2 is YYNGEE. The V gene lost 4 bases and the J gene lost 3 bases, with 16 bases spanning the gap. This CDR3 is built from 15 residues. Filled out from reference TRBV9 and TRBJ1-2, the complete variable domain reads DSGVTQTPKHLITATGQRVTLRCSPRSGDLSVYWYQQSLDQGLQFLIQYYNGEERAKGNILERFSAQQFPDLHSELNLSSLELGDSALYFCASSTLTGSDYGYTFGSGTRLTVV.

The genes are TRBV5-4 and TRBJ2-7; D not resolved. Germline V gene lookup returns CDR1 SGHNT and CDR2 YYREEE (reference sequence). The CDR3 runs to 14 residues. Deletions cut 2 bases from V and 2 bases from J, with 11 bases between. The CDR3, as DNA: TGTGCCAGCAGCTTATGGTCCGAAACCTACGAGCAGTACTTC. Its protein is CASSLWSETYEQYF.